These 2 T cell receptor beta chains came from one sample sequenced in a study of patients and donors after allogeneic stem cell transplantation. TCRdb re-called the RT-PCR reads with MiXCR, one entry per CDR3 protein. The data show around 90,000 distinct CDR3 sequences, roughly 43% seen once. Sequenced: blood, either unsorted or a sorted T cell fraction (not recorded which). Receptors were obtained from a human donor who was either an allogeneic HSCT recipient or a stem cell or donor lymphocyte infusion donor (not recorded which). It is not recorded whose cells these are; they may come from a transplant donor.

To note about this clonotype: Relative to the germline gene, one junction end is altered; a read error may explain this. The chain links TRBV28 to TRBJ1-5, with 7 bases fitting TRBD1. Germline V gene sequence: CDR1 MDHEN, CDR2 SYDVKM. The CDR3 is 14 residues long. CDR3 in amino acids: CASSLQGFRVPLFF. The CDR3 DNA sequence: TGTGCCAGCAGCCTACAGGGGTTTAGGGTACCTTTGTTTTTT.

This chain uses TRBV12-3 or TRBV12-4 with TRBJ2-1; 10 bases fit TRBD2. The V gene end was trimmed by 7 bases and the J gene end by 4 bases; junction bases not matched to a gene: 19. The CDR3 is 19 amino acids. The CDR3 sequence is CASTLLRGPSGSRYNEQFF. CDR3 bases: TGTGCCAGCACCCTTCTTCGGGGTCCTAGCGGGAGTAGGTACAATGAGCAGTTCTTC.